This T cell receptor (beta chain) was obtained from a study of blood T cell repertoires in COVID-19. Study overall: Some COVID-19 samples were acute and others convalescent; all came from the United States, Italy and Spain.

Trimming shortened V by 3 bases and J by 4 bases, and 8 bases separated the two germline ends. The germline gives CDR1 SGHTA, CDR2 FQGNSA. The CDR3 has 13 amino acids. TCRdb keeps only in-frame clones here, not all; method: immunoSEQ multiplex PCR. The profile covers 75,000 to 95,000 clones, with about 80% appearing a single time and roughly 6.3% taken by the ten largest. This sequence originates from a man in his sixties with acute or convalescent COVID-19. The sample was peripheral blood. This chain joins TRBV7-2 and TRBJ2-3; D perhaps matches TRBD2 (6 bases). The DNA for the CDR3 is TGTGCCAGCAGCTTCGGAGGGGCAGATACGCAGTATTTT. Its protein is CASSFGGADTQYF.